This TCR beta chain was sequenced for a study of blood T cell repertoires in COVID-19. Study-level information: Spain, Italy and the United States supplied samples that represented acute and convalescent COVID-19. Sources were T cells, B-cell-depleted T cells, or PBMCs; the material itself was cDNA or gDNA.

In the study's own analysis: Amplification with reference gene primers provided the estimates of nucleated cell counts. Using immunoSEQ multiplex PCR, the repertoire was profiled, and TCRdb retains in-frame clones only, with some absent. The V and J calls and the clone size are those of that table, but D and trimming were determined from the DNA. Here the sample spans over 95,000 clones, approximately 85% being singletons. J lost 3 bases, V lost 0 bases, and 7 bases had no gene match. Germline V CDR1 and CDR2: KGHSH, LQKENI. The length of the CDR3 is 16 residues. The chain carries TRBV18 and TRBJ2-7, with 8 bases identical to TRBD2. This sequence was found in a man aged 40-50 years with acute or convalescent COVID-19. Input material: peripheral blood. The CDR3 bases are TGTGCCAGCTCACCACCCGGGAGGGAATGGTTCTACGAGCAGTACTTC. Its protein product is CASSPPGREWFYEQYF.